The entry that follows covers one TCR beta chain sequence. TCRdb called the RT-PCR reads again in MiXCR, with one record for every CDR3 protein. The sample records roughly 500,000 distinct CDR3 sequences, roughly 25% being singletons. The CDR3 has 13 amino acids. Germline V gene sequence: CDR1 SQVTM, CDR2 ANQGSEA. This record comes from a study of response to subunit inactivated influenza vaccine. Specimen: CD4+ T cells sorted from PBMCs, collected roughly 5 days after vaccination. The gene calls are TRBV29-1 and TRBJ1-2; the match to TRBD1 covers 7 bases. This receptor was taken from a man aged 50-60 years who received an inactivated influenza vaccine. CDR3 nucleotide sequence: TGCGCCCTCGCGGACAGGTCTAACTATGGCTACACCTTC. Translation gives CALADRSNYGYTF.